What follows is one TCR beta chain and its context. The data were taken from a study of blood T cell repertoires in COVID-19. Study context: COVID-19 samples collected from the United States, Italy and Spain covered acute and convalescent phases. In each case, the material was cDNA or gDNA derived from T cells, B-cell-depleted T cells, or PBMCs.

The CDR3 has 15 amino acids. CDR1 and CDR2 (germline): SGHRS, YFSETQ. Deletions cut 0 bases from V and 10 bases from J, with 16 bases between. Study processing details: From reference gene primer amplification, estimates of nucleated cell counts were derived. Profiling relied on immunoSEQ multiplex PCR, and the TCRdb table lists in-frame clones only, not all of them. V, J and clone size reflect that table, while D and trimming were determined from the DNA. The repertoire has 81,000 or so clones, over 75% of them found once; the top ten carry less than 15%. The clonotype originates from a man in his 70s with active or convalescent COVID-19. The J gene is TRBJ2-2, the V gene TRBV5-1; D gene ambiguous. The sample taken for sequencing was peripheral blood. In DNA form, the CDR3 reads TGCGCCAGCAGCTTGGACCCCGCCGAGTTATCGGAGCTGTTTTTT. It specifies CASSLDPAELSELFF. Filled out from reference TRBV5-1 and TRBJ2-2, the complete variable domain reads KAGVTQTPRYLIKTRGQQVTLSCSPISGHRSVSWYQQTPGQGLQFLFEYFSETQRNKGNFPGRFSGRQFSNSRSEMNVSTLELGDSALYLCASSLDPAELSELFFGEGSRLTVL.